The 22 T cell receptor beta chains reported below all come from one sample, sequenced in a study of T cells in Graves' hyperthyroidism and ophthalmopathy (dated by TCRdb to about 2019). Library preparation was by multiplex PCR. Reads for this sample came from an Illumina HiSeq 2000. The TCR beta CDR3 regions were amplified from the RNA transcripts. For the first round of RT-PCR on the TCR CDR3, the HTBI primer set was used together with the Qiagen OneStep RT-PCR kit. The public reads were reanalyzed by TCRdb: fastp trimming at Q25, MiXCR alignment, in-frame beta chains only. Identical CDR3 protein sequences are pooled into one entry, listed with their most common genes and DNA. The table for this sample lists about 580,000 distinct CDR3 sequences; roughly 50% of them were counted only once. About 8.3% of the sample is taken by the ten largest. Input material: peripheral blood or thyroid tissue (not recorded which). The receptors come from a woman aged 18 to 35 with Graves' hyperthyroidism.

Worth noting for this clonotype: This clone may be a read error of a much larger clone one base away. The chain combines TRBV12-2 with TRBJ2-7; TRBD2 is taken as the D call from the table, unchecked against the DNA. TRBV12-2 has pseudogene status. The CDR3 has 17 residues. CDR3 in amino acids: CASLLVSGSPSPGEQYF. The CDR3 region has the DNA TGTGCAAGTCTCTTAGTCAGCGGGAGCCCGTCCCCTGGCGAGCAGTACTTC.

On this clonotype: With a much larger clone just one base away, this may be a read error. The rearrangement uses TRBV7-9 and TRBJ2-2; 11 bases agree with TRBD2. This CDR3 spans 17 amino acids. In germline, CDR1 is SEHNR, CDR2 FQNEAQ (reference sequence). The CDR3 nucleotides are TGTGACAGCAGCCGTCTCCTAGCGGGAGGTAACACCGGGGAGCTGTTTTTT. Amino acids: CDSSRLLAGGNTGELFF.

This clonotype was observed at least ten times. The chain joins TRBV12-3 or TRBV12-4 to TRBJ2-7; weak D call: TRBD2 (6 bases). V lost 5 bases and J 5 bases, leaving 13 bases between the germline ends. This CDR3 is 13 amino acids long. In DNA form, the CDR3 reads TGTGCCAGCAGTGGGGGACTGGGAGACGAGCAGTACTTC. This codes for CASSGGLGDEQYF.

V gene TRBV24-1 combines with J gene TRBJ1-5; a possible D gene is TRBD1 (6 bases). The CDR3 is made up of 16 amino acids. The germline V gene encodes CDR1 KGHDR and CDR2 SFDVKD. Trimming took 4 bases from V and 1 from J, leaving 13 bases between them. CDR3 sequence: CATSDVQGRSNQPQHF. CDR3 coding DNA: TGTGCCACCAGTGACGTACAGGGTAGGAGCAATCAGCCCCAGCATTTT.

V is TRBV7-6 and J is TRBJ2-7; D might be TRBD1 or TRBD2, each matching 5 bases. The DNA end favors TRBJ2-5, so the J call may be wrong. The CDR3 length is 19 residues. CDR1 and CDR2 from the germline V gene are SGHVS and FNYEAQ. In nucleotides, the CDR3 is TGTGCCAGCAGCTTAGCGCACGGGACCGGGACGGCTTGGGGTGGGACCCAGTACTTC. It codes for CASSLAHGTGTAWGGTQYF.

The V and J genes are TRBV7-9 and TRBJ1-4; no firm D call. This CDR3 is 15 amino acids long. Germline loops: CDR1 SEHNR, CDR2 FQNEAQ (reference sequence). Trimming stripped 6 bases from V and 0 bases from J, with 11 bases between. CDR3 region: CASSRKHSTNEKLFF. CDR3 bases: TGTGCCAGCAGTCGTAAGCACTCAACTAATGAAAAACTGTTTTTT.

This clonotype was counted at least ten times. The gene calls are TRBV5-6 and TRBJ1-5; D is uncertain. Deletions cut 3 bases from V and 6 bases from J, with 7 bases between. Per the germline V gene, CDR1 is SGHDT and CDR2 is YYEEEE. The CDR3 contains 12 residues. The CDR3 reads CASSSLLQPQHF. The CDR3 DNA reads as TGTGCCAGCAGCTCCCTGCTTCAGCCCCAGCATTTT. Looking up the rest from reference TRBV5-6 and TRBJ1-5 gives the full variable domain: DAGVTQSPTHLIKTRGQQVTLRCSPKSGHDTVSWYQQALGQGPQFIFQYYEEEERQRGNFPDRFSGHQFPNYSSELNVNALLLGDSALYLCASSSLLQPQHFGDGTRLSIL.

Here the CDR3 reads CASSIGATGSNEKLFF. The CDR3 coding sequence is TGTGCCAGTAGTATTGGGGCTACAGGGAGCAATGAAAAACTGTTTTTT. The rearrangement joins TRBV19 to TRBJ1-4; the D gene is possibly TRBD1 (6 bases). This CDR3 has 16 residues. V gave up 3 bases and J gave up 5 bases, with 16 bases separating them. Germline CDR1 and CDR2: LNHDA and SQIVND (reference sequence).

This clonotype appeared many times. The chain joins TRBV5-4 to TRBJ2-6; D ambiguous. The CDR3 is made up of 16 amino acids. Germline CDR1 and CDR2: SGHNT and YYREEE (reference sequence). V gave up 6 bases and J gave up 0 bases, with 13 bases separating them. Here the CDR3 reads CASTPDGTSGANVLTF. For the CDR3, the DNA is TGTGCCAGCACCCCGGACGGAACCTCTGGGGCCAACGTCCTGACTTTC.

This clonotype was counted ten times or more. The genes are TRBV10-3 and TRBJ1-6, with 7 bases aligning to TRBD1. V shed 6 bases and J 0 bases; nucleotides not matched to a gene: 5. The CDR3 is made up of 16 amino acids. Germline CDR1 reads ENHRY; CDR2 reads SYGVKD. CDR3 amino acids: CAISAGQSSYNSPLHF. As DNA, the CDR3 is TGTGCCATCAGCGCGGGACAGAGCTCCTATAATTCACCCCTCCACTTT.

Worth noting for this clonotype: A much larger clone lies one base from this, so it may be a read error. The chain uses TRBV10-3 and TRBJ1-1, with a tentative D call TRBD1 (5 bases). V shed 6 bases and J shed 1 base, with 12 bases lying between them. Germline CDR1 reads ENHRY; CDR2 reads SYGVKD. The CDR3 has 14 amino acids. The CDR3 sequence: CAISLDTQNTEAFF. The CDR3 bases are TGTGCCATCAGCCTGGACACCCAGAACACTGAAGCTTTCTTT.

The CDR3 spells CATSDLGQREAFF. The CDR3 region has the DNA TGTGCCACCAGTGATTTGGGACAGCGTGAAGCTTTCTTT. The chain has TRBV24-1 and TRBJ1-1, with D tentatively TRBD1 (6 bases). The germline CDR1 and CDR2 sequences are KGHDR and SFDVKD. Between the trimmed V and J ends, which lost 0 bases and 7 bases, there was a span of 8 bases. The CDR3 loop spans 13 amino acids.

This clonotype was observed many times. V usage is TRBV12-3 or TRBV12-4 and J usage is TRBJ2-5; 9 nucleotides match TRBD1. CDR3 length: 15 amino acids. V lost 2 bases to trimming and J lost 5 bases; unmatched junction nucleotides: 6. CDR3 loop: CASSLSTGGGETQYF. DNA for the CDR3: TGTGCCAGCAGTTTAAGTACAGGGGGCGGCGAGACCCAGTACTTC.

This clonotype has at least ten counts. V usage is TRBV20-1 and J usage is TRBJ2-7; 9 bases align to TRBD2. In germline, CDR1 is DFQATT, CDR2 SNEGSKA (reference sequence). Unmatched junction bases numbered 18, after V lost 5 bases and J lost 4 bases. There are 17 residues in the CDR3. The CDR3 here is CSAGAPKKGSGSYEQYF. CDR3 coding DNA: TGCAGTGCTGGCGCCCCAAAGAAGGGTAGCGGGAGTTACGAGCAGTACTTC.

This clonotype was counted ten times or more. This chain connects TRBV13 to TRBJ2-7; 9 bases agree with TRBD1. The junction had 8 bases not matched to a gene; V was cut back by 6 bases and J by 5 bases. CDR3 length: 14 residues. Per the germline V gene, CDR1 is PRHDT and CDR2 is FYEKMQ (reference sequence). For the CDR3, the DNA is TGTGCCAGCAGTACCGGGACAGGGCTCAACGAGCAGTACTTC. This codes for CASSTGTGLNEQYF.

The chain links TRBV2 to TRBJ1-3; a possible D gene is TRBD1 (6 bases). The V end lost 6 bases, the J end lost 8 bases, and 11 bases lay between the germline ends. In germline, CDR1 is SNHLY, CDR2 FYNNEI. The CDR3 runs 12 residues. The CDR3 here is CASRPRGHTIYF. CDR3 bases: TGTGCCAGCAGGCCCCGGGGGCACACCATATATTTT. The variable domain in full, with the rest retrieved from reference TRBV2 and TRBJ1-3, is EPEVTQTPSHQVTQMGQEVILRCVPISNHLYFYWYRQILGQKVEFLVSFYNNEISEKSEIFDDQFSVERPDGSNFTLKIRSTKLEDSAMYFCASRPRGHTIYFGEGSWLTVV.

This clonotype was observed a few times. The rearrangement joins TRBV5-4 to TRBJ2-5; TRBD2 matches 10 bases. Trimming cost V 4 bases and J 3 bases; bases outside gene matches: 12. The CDR3 contains 17 residues. Germline CDR1 SGHNT, CDR2 YYREEE (reference sequence). CDR3 coding DNA: TGTGCCAGCAGCCGCGGGTCTAGCGGGAGAATCGAAGAGACCCAGTACTTC. Encoded protein: CASSRGSSGRIEETQYF.

CDR3 coding DNA: TGCAGCGTAGTGTACGGGAGAGGCGAGACCCAGTACTTC. The encoded protein is CSVVYGRGETQYF. V gene TRBV29-1 combines with J gene TRBJ2-5; D perhaps matches TRBD2 (6 bases). Trimming removed 6 bases at V and 5 bases at J, with 16 bases between. CDR1 and CDR2 (germline): SQVTM, ANQGSEA. CDR3 length equals 13 residues.

This clonotype was seen many times. This chain joins TRBV10-3 and TRBJ2-5; maybe TRBD2 (6 bases). Trimming removed 7 bases from V and 3 bases from J, with 12 bases in between. The germline V gene encodes CDR1 ENHRY and CDR2 SYGVKD. This CDR3 is built from 13 residues. The CDR3 here is CAITPGEEETQYF. The CDR3, as DNA: TGTGCCATCACCCCGGGAGAGGAAGAGACCCAGTACTTC.

This clonotype has a handful of counts. The chain has TRBV7-6 and TRBJ2-6; D is perhaps TRBD2 (6 bases). V shed 1 base and J shed 2 bases, with 9 bases lying between them. CDR1 and CDR2 (germline): SGHVS, FNYEAQ. This CDR3 has 16 amino acids. This CDR3 reads CASSLGGVTGANVLTF. For the CDR3, the DNA is TGTGCCAGCAGCTTAGGGGGGGTTACTGGGGCCAACGTCCTGACTTTC.

This clonotype showed up many times. The chain employs TRBV20-1 and TRBJ1-2; D perhaps matches TRBD1 (6 bases). V dropped 1 base and J dropped 8 bases, with 11 bases sitting between them. CDR3 length: 12 amino acids. Germline CDR1 reads DFQATT; CDR2 reads SNEGSKA (reference sequence). Here the CDR3 DNA reads TGCAGTGCTAGAGGACAGGTTGGAGGCTACACCTTC. Translation gives CSARGQVGGYTF.

A remark on this clonotype: Since the CDR3 does not end with the conserved phenylalanine or tryptophan, this likely comes from a read error. The DNA is omitted, as the CDR3 cannot be located on it reliably, and the CDR3 follows TCRdb's listing. This chain connects TRBV10-3 to TRBJ2-7; TRBD1, the table's D call, lacks a check against the DNA. A total of 13 residues make up the CDR3, ends included. CDR1 is ENHRY, CDR2 SYGVKD, per germline. The CDR3 loop reads CAIRRQAQDERYL.